Each of the 4 T cell receptor beta chains below was sequenced from the same sample in a study of T-cell memory formation after mild COVID-19. One entry per CDR3 protein, called by TCRdb with MiXCR from the 5' RACE reads. The sample carries roughly 89,000 distinct CDR3 sequences, 10% to 15% recorded once. Sequencing was carried out using PBMCs or a T cell subset sorted from them (not recorded which). All receptors derive from an adult woman who had mild COVID-19 (a few samples of this study predate the infection). Cell type and time point are not known.

This clonotype was counted only a few times. V is TRBV7-9 and J is TRBJ1-5; D is undetermined. Germline V gives CDR1 SEHNR, CDR2 FQNEAQ (reference sequence). This CDR3 has 14 residues. Between the trimmed V and J ends, which lost 5 bases and 5 bases, there was a span of 13 bases. The CDR3 region is CASSPISRDQPQHF. The CDR3 DNA is TGTGCCAGCAGCCCAATTAGTAGGGATCAGCCCCAGCATTTT.

This clonotype has only a few counts. The rearrangement joins TRBV29-1 to TRBJ2-2; D is ambiguous. CDR3 length: 15 amino acids. Germline loops: CDR1 SQVTM, CDR2 ANQGSEA. V lost 6 bases to trimming and J lost 0 bases, with 14 bases between them. The CDR3 DNA follows: TGCAGCGTATATTCGCCTTCCGCGAACACCGGGGAGCTGTTTTTT. Translation: CSVYSPSANTGELFF.

This clonotype turned up a few times. The V and J genes are TRBV7-3 and TRBJ2-1; D gene uncertain. Germline CDR1 reads SGHTA; CDR2 reads FQGTGA. With 8 bases removed from V and 7 bases from J, the gap between germline ends came to 12 bases. This CDR3 has 12 residues. In DNA form, the CDR3 reads TGTGCCAGCTCGGCCGGGCCAAATGAGCAGTTCTTC. Translation gives CASSAGPNEQFF.

The table lists this clonotype with a few counts. The rearrangement links TRBV4-1 to TRBJ1-5; D call uncertain. V was shortened by 5 bases and J by 4 bases, with 15 bases between the two germline ends. The CDR3 extends over 15 amino acids. Looked up from germline, CDR1 is MGHRA and CDR2 is YSYEKL. CDR3 nucleotides: TGCGCCAGCAGCACCCAGGAGAGAAAAAATCAGCCCCAGCATTTT. Protein: CASSTQERKNQPQHF.